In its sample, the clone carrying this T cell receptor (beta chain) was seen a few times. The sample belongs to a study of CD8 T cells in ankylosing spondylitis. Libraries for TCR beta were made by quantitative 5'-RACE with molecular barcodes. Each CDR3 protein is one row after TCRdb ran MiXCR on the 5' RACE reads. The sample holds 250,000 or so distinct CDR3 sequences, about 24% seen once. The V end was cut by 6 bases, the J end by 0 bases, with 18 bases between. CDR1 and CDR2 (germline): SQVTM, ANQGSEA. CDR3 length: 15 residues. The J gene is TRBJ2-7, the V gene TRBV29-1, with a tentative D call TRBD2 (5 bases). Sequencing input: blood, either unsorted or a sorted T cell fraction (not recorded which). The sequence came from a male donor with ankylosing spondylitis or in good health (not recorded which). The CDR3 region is CSVPSPARGSYEQYF. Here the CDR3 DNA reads TGCAGCGTCCCCTCTCCCGCTCGGGGCTCCTACGAGCAGTACTTC.